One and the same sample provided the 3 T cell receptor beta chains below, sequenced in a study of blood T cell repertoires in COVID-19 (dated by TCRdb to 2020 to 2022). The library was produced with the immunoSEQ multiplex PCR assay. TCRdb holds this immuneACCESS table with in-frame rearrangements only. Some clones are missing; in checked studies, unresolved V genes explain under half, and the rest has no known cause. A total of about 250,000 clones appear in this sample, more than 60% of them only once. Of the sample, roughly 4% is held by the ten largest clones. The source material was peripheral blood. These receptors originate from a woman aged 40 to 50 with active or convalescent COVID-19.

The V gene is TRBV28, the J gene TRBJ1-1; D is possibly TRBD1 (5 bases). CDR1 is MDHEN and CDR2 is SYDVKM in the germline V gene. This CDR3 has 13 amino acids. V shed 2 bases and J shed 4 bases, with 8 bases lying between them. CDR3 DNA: TGTGCCAGCAGTTTACAGGGCCCCACTGAAGCTTTCTTT. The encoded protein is CASSLQGPTEAFF.

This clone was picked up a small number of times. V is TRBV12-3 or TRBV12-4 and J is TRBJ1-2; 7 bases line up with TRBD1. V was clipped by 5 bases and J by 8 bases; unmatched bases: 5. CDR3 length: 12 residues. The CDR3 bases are TGTGCCAGCAGTGACCGGGACAGAGGCTACACCTTC. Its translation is CASSDRDRGYTF.

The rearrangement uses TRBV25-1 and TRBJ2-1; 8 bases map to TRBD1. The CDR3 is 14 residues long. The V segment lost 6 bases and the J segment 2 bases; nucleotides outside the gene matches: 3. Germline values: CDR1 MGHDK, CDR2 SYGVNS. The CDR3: CASSGQGTYNEQFF. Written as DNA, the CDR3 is TGTGCCAGCAGCGGACAGGGTACCTACAATGAGCAGTTCTTC.